The clone carrying this T cell receptor beta chain was seen a few times. Its antigen is not identified. Through a sample-barcoded 5' primer and a J-beta primer mix, a second PCR was run for roughly 6 to 11 cycles. Each TCR beta cDNA got a 12-nucleotide random molecular identifier. From the 5' RACE reads, TCRdb called clonotypes with MiXCR, one entry per CDR3 protein. The profile shows 800,000 to 950,000 distinct CDR3 sequences, roughly 48% of them singletons. These data come from a study of blood T cells in healthy people across ages. General study results and limits: Fewer expanded clones and more diversity marked long-lived versus aged donors. Samples with more naive T cells showed higher observed beta diversity.

Germline CDR1 and CDR2: ENHRY and SYGVKD. The CDR3 length is 13 residues. V gave up 7 bases and J gave up 5 bases, with 14 bases separating them. J is TRBJ1-2 and V is TRBV10-3, with D hard to call. Sequenced input: blood. The TCR was taken from a man younger than 45 in good health. CDR3 coding DNA: TGTGCCATCAACCCCGCAGCCACGTATGGCTACACCTTC. Amino acid sequence: CAINPAATYGYTF.